This TCR beta chain was sequenced for a study of blood T cell repertoires in COVID-19. Method: immunoSEQ multiplex PCR; TCRdb's copy keeps in-frame clones and lacks some. The profile shows approximately 480,000 clones, roughly nine tenths of them singletons. The V gene lost 1 base and the J gene lost 5 bases, with 7 bases spanning the gap. The CDR3 consists of 13 residues. The chain couples TRBV12-3 or TRBV12-4 to TRBJ2-3; D not certain. The clonotype originates from a man aged 18 to 30 with COVID-19, enrolled during active disease. Sequencing was done on a sample of peripheral blood. This CDR3 is CASSLDSVDTQYF. CDR3 DNA: TGTGCCAGCAGTTTAGACTCGGTAGATACGCAGTATTTT.